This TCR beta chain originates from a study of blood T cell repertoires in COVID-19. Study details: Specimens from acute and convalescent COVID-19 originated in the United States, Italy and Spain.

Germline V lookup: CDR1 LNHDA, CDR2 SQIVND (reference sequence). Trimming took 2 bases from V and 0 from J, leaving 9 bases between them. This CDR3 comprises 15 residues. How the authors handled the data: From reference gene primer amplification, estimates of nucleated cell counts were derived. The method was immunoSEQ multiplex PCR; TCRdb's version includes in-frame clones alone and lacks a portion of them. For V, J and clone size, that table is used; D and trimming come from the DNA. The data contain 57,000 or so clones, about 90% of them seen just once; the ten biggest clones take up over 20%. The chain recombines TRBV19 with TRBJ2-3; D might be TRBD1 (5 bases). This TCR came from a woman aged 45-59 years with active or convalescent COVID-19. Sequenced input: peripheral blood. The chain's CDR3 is CASSIIGHSTDTQYF. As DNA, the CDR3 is TGTGCCAGTAGTATAATTGGACACAGCACAGATACGCAGTATTTT.